This T cell receptor beta chain derives from a study of cytomegalovirus exposure and HLA in healthy donors. The PCR employed 60 Vbeta primers together with 13 Jbeta primers. The protocol was immunoSEQ multiplex PCR, while the TCRdb copy is restricted to in-frame clones and leaves out a portion. The sample has 100,000 to 150,000 clones, less than 80% seen once. CDR1 and CDR2 (germline): MNHEY, SVGAGI. V gave up 2 bases and J gave up 5 bases, with 11 bases separating them. The length of the CDR3 is 14 residues. This TCR was sampled from a man aged 50-60 years in good health and CMV-seronegative. This chain uses TRBV6-5 with TRBJ2-3, with D maybe TRBD2 (5 bases). Sequencing was performed on PBMCs. CDR3 sequence reads: CASSYRLAIDTQYF. The CDR3 region has the DNA TGTGCCAGCAGTTACAGGCTAGCAATAGATACGCAGTATTTT.